A selection of T cell receptor beta chains follows, all from one sample in a study of blood T cells in healthy people across ages. MiXCR was run by TCRdb on the 5' RACE reads, yielding one entry per CDR3 protein. The table includes 1.5 million to 2 million distinct CDR3 sequences, around half detected once. The specimen sequenced was blood. These receptors originate from a woman aged 40 to 50 in good health. CDR3s include the opening cysteine and the closing phenylalanine or tryptophan. Fields, in order: J gene, D gene, V gene, clone size, CDR3 protein, CDR3 DNA. D genes are given only for firm matches. Only some rows state a clone size, as once, few, many or a class for expanded clones.

>TRBJ2-1|.|TRBV10-3|.
CAISGCTRSYNEQFF
TGTGCCATCAGTGGATGTACCAGGTCCTACAATGAGCAGTTCTTC
>TRBJ2-3|TRBD2|TRBV9|.
CASSGLAGSDTDTQYF
TGTGCCAGCAGCGGACTAGCGGGGTCCGACACAGATACGCAGTATTTT
>TRBJ2-5|.|TRBV28|.
CASSKVIRETQYF
TGTGCCAGCAGTAAGGTAATTCGAGAGACCCAGTACTTC
>TRBJ1-1|.|TRBV29-1|few
CSVRRGSGAEAFF
TGCAGCGTTAGACGAGGGTCAGGGGCTGAAGCTTTCTTT
>TRBJ2-5|.|TRBV4-1|few
CASSQLSQETQYF
TGCGCCAGCAGCCAACTGTCCCAAGAGACCCAGTACTTC
>TRBJ2-3|TRBD1|TRBV20-1|few
CSASRRQGEDTQYF
TGCAGTGCTAGTAGGCGTCAGGGGGAAGATACGCAGTATTTT
>TRBJ2-4|.|TRBV5-6|.
CASSLDVVGLGNIQYF
TGTGCCAGCAGCTTGGATGTCGTTGGACTCGGAAACATTCAGTACTTC
>TRBJ1-5|TRBD1|TRBV6-2/TRBV6-3|.
CASSSSGGGGQPQHF
TGTGCCAGCAGTTCTTCAGGGGGAGGGGGTCAGCCCCAGCATTTT
>TRBJ2-7|.|TRBV20-1|.
CSARDVAYEQYF
TGCAGTGCTAGAGATGTAGCCTACGAGCAGTACTTC
>TRBJ1-4|.|TRBV5-6|few
CASSPTGQTGEKLFF
TGTGCCAGCAGCCCAACAGGGCAGACGGGGGAAAAACTGTTTTTT
>TRBJ1-6|.|TRBV2|.
CASKAAQGGTSPLHF
TGTGCCAGCAAAGCCGCCCAAGGAGGGACATCACCCCTCCACTTT
>TRBJ2-5|TRBD2|TRBV4-3|few
CASSQGLAGVGETQYF
TGCGCCAGCAGCCAGGGACTAGCGGGGGTAGGAGAGACCCAGTACTTC
>TRBJ1-5|TRBD1|TRBV4-1|.
CASSRLTGTGALWPQHF
TGCGCCAGCAGCCGGCTCACCGGGACAGGAGCCCTTTGGCCCCAGCATTTT
>TRBJ2-7|TRBD2|TRBV5-6|.
CASNRTSGGSYEQYF
TGTGCCAGCAACAGGACTAGCGGGGGTTCGTACGAGCAGTACTTC
>TRBJ2-7|TRBD2|TRBV29-1|few
CSVAGRDTGYEQYF
TGCAGCGTTGCCGGGAGGGACACCGGATACGAGCAGTACTTC
>TRBJ1-6|.|TRBV2|.
CASSEGLPLHF
TGTGCCAGCAGTGAAGGACTGCCCCTCCACTTT
>TRBJ2-1|.|TRBV5-1|.
CASSLDSWGPYNEQFF
TGCGCCAGCAGCTTGGATTCTTGGGGTCCGTACAATGAGCAGTTCTTC
>TRBJ2-3|.|TRBV6-2/TRBV6-3|few
CASGKLRTPGTQYF
TGTGCCAGCGGGAAGTTACGTACGCCAGGTACGCAGTATTTT
>TRBJ2-3|TRBD1|TRBV6-1|.
CASTRDRGSTDTQYF
TGTGCCAGCACCCGGGACAGGGGTAGCACAGATACGCAGTATTTT
>TRBJ1-2|.|TRBV9|.
CASSPPHVPGLDGYGYTF
TGTGCCAGCAGCCCTCCTCATGTGCCAGGGCTGGATGGCTATGGCTACACCTTC
>TRBJ2-7|.|TRBV7-2|.
CASSLFRGHEQYF
TGTGCCAGCAGCTTATTTCGAGGGCACGAGCAGTACTTC
>TRBJ1-6|.|TRBV12-3/TRBV12-4|.
CASSPETGSPLHF
TGTGCCAGCAGCCCGGAGACAGGTTCACCCCTCCACTTT